The next 13 T cell receptor beta chains were all read from a single sample in a study of blood T cell repertoires in COVID-19. This table comes from immunoSEQ multiplex PCR, and its TCRdb copy is limited to in-frame clones, with some not included. This table has 150,000 or so clones, around 80% appearing once. The material sequenced was peripheral blood. The receptors originated from a human donor with acute or convalescent COVID-19. The donor label of this sample is uncertain.

A single count supports this clone. The V gene is TRBV7-2, the J gene TRBJ1-1; 9 positions agree with TRBD1. V lost 1 base to trimming and J lost 2 bases; unmatched junction nucleotides: 11. CDR1 and CDR2 from the germline V gene are SGHTA and FQGNSA. This CDR3 is built from 18 residues. The CDR3 here is CASSLVWWATGGNTEAFF. DNA for the CDR3: TGTGCCAGCAGCTTAGTGTGGTGGGCCACAGGGGGCAACACTGAAGCTTTCTTT.

The rearrangement links TRBV6-6 to TRBJ1-3; 7 nucleotides match TRBD1. The ends lost 1 base at V and 0 bases at J; junction bases unmatched: 3. The CDR3 is 16 amino acids. CDR1 and CDR2 (germline): MNHNY, SVGAGI (reference sequence). CDR3 nucleotide sequence: TGTGCCAGCAGTTACTTACAGGGGATCTCTGGAAACACCATATATTTT. Amino acids: CASSYLQGISGNTIYF.

This chain joins TRBV5-6 and TRBJ1-1; 7 nucleotides match TRBD1. The trim removed 5 bases at V and 5 bases at J, leaving 9 bases unmatched. The CDR3 consists of 14 residues. Germline CDR1 SGHDT, CDR2 YYEEEE. The CDR3 region has the DNA TGTGCCAGCAGAGAACGGACAGGTCTTACTGAAGCTTTCTTT. Residues: CASRERTGLTEAFF.

The chain employs TRBV2 and TRBJ2-2; possibly TRBD1 for D (5 bases). The V end lost 0 bases, the J end lost 0 bases, and 11 bases lay between the germline ends. CDR3 size: 17 residues. Germline assignment: CDR1 SNHLY and CDR2 FYNNEI. The chain's CDR3 is CASSEALLGANTGELFF. The CDR3 region has the DNA TGTGCCAGCAGTGAAGCGCTTCTAGGGGCGAACACCGGGGAGCTGTTTTTT.

The rearrangement uses TRBV6-1 and TRBJ1-3; TRBD1 agrees at 10 bases. Per the germline V gene, CDR1 is MNHNS and CDR2 is SASEGT. The CDR3 covers 16 residues. Losses at the gene ends were 0 bases for V and 2 bases for J; bases not matched to a gene: 1. The CDR3 sequence: CASSEAGTGAGNTIYF. DNA for the CDR3: TGTGCCAGCAGTGAAGCGGGGACAGGGGCTGGAAACACCATATATTTT.

The chain combines TRBV3-1 (or the pseudogene TRBV3-2) with TRBJ2-5; 9 nucleotides align to TRBD2. The V and J ends lost 0 bases and 3 bases, in that order; junction bases with no gene match: 5. Germline assignment: CDR1 LGHDT and CDR2 YNNKEL (reference sequence). The CDR3 runs to 16 residues. CDR3 sequence: CASSQERGGGKETQYF. DNA of the CDR3: TGTGCCAGCAGCCAAGAGCGGGGGGGAGGGAAAGAGACCCAGTACTTC.

The chain employs TRBV6-4 and TRBJ2-7; D ambiguous. Trimming left V 4 bases short and J 9 bases short, with 19 bases between. The CDR3 has 14 amino acids. Germline assignment: CDR1 MRHNA and CDR2 SNTAGT. In DNA, the CDR3 is TGTGCCAGCAGTGCCACGGTATCGGTGAGTCGGCAGTACTTC. Amino acid sequence: CASSATVSVSRQYF.

The chain recombines TRBV3-1 (or the pseudogene TRBV3-2) with TRBJ1-1; TRBD1 might be the D (5 bases). Germline V lookup: CDR1 LGHDT, CDR2 YNNKEL (reference sequence). The CDR3 is 17 residues long. V was trimmed by 1 base and J by 0 bases, leaving 15 bases between them. CDR3 in DNA: TGTGCCAGCAGCCAAGGGTCACGGGGGGGGATGAACACTGAAGCTTTCTTT. Translated: CASSQGSRGGMNTEAFF.

This chain connects TRBV24-1 to TRBJ2-1, with TRBD1 matching over 10 bases. There are 16 residues in the CDR3. Germline V gives CDR1 KGHDR, CDR2 SFDVKD. Trimming took 4 bases from V and 3 from J; bases not matched to a gene: 5. For the CDR3, the DNA is TGTGCCACCAGTGACTCAGGACAGGGGGGCTACAATGAGCAGTTCTTC. This gives the protein CATSDSGQGGYNEQFF.

The chain couples TRBV29-1 to TRBJ2-7; D gene uncertain. The CDR3 contains 15 residues. CDR1 and CDR2 (germline): SQVTM, ANQGSEA. Trimming stripped 4 bases from V and 0 bases from J, with 16 bases between. The CDR3 loop is CSVVAPAHISYEQYF. The DNA of the CDR3 is TGCAGCGTTGTAGCCCCAGCACATATCTCCTACGAGCAGTACTTC.

The rearrangement uses TRBV16 and TRBJ1-2; the match to TRBD1 covers 9 bases. The V and J ends lost 2 bases and 7 bases, in that order; junction bases with no gene match: 11. CDR1 is KGHSY, CDR2 FQNENV, per germline. The CDR3 spans 16 residues. The CDR3 loop reads CASSQGQGLNLGGYTF. The CDR3, as DNA: TGTGCCAGCAGCCAAGGACAGGGGTTAAACCTAGGTGGCTACACCTTC.

This chain connects TRBV2 to TRBJ1-2; TRBD1 aligns across 12 bases. J was trimmed by 1 base and V by 4 bases; bases with no gene match: 7. Germline V lookup: CDR1 SNHLY, CDR2 FYNNEI. CDR3 length equals 17 residues. The CDR3 here is CASSALGTGGRNYGYTF. CDR3 DNA: TGTGCCAGCAGTGCCCTAGGGACAGGGGGCCGTAACTATGGCTACACCTTC. The full variable domain, in which reference TRBV2 and TRBJ1-2 provide the parts outside the CDR3, is EPEVTQTPSHQVTQMGQEVILRCVPISNHLYFYWYRQILGQKVEFLVSFYNNEISEKSEIFDDQFSVERPDGSNFTLKIRSTKLEDSAMYFCASSALGTGGRNYGYTFGSGTRLTVV.

The V and J genes are TRBV9 and TRBJ1-2; TRBD1 matches 7 bases. The CDR3 totals 13 residues. In germline, CDR1 is SGDLS, CDR2 YYNGEE. J gave up 4 bases and V 1 base, and 1 base lay outside the gene matches. The chain's CDR3 is CASSVSGGYGYTF. The CDR3 coding sequence is TGTGCCAGCAGCGTATCAGGGGGCTATGGCTACACCTTC. Together with reference TRBV9 and TRBJ1-2, the CDR3 gives the full variable domain: DSGVTQTPKHLITATGQRVTLRCSPRSGDLSVYWYQQSLDQGLQFLIQYYNGEERAKGNILERFSAQQFPDLHSELNLSSLELGDSALYFCASSVSGGYGYTFGSGTRLTVV.